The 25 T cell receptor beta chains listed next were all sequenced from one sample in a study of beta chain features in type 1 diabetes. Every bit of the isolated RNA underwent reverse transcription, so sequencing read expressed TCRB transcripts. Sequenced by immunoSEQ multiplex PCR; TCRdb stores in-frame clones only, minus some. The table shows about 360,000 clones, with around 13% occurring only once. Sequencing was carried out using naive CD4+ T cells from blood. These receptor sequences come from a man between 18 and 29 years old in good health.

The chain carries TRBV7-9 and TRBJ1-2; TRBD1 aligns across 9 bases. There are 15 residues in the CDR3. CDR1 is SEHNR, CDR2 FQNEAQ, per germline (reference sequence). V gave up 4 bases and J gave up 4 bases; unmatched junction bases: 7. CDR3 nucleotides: TGTGCCAGCAGCTCCCGGACAGGGGTGAGCTATGGCTACACCTTC. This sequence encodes CASSSRTGVSYGYTF.

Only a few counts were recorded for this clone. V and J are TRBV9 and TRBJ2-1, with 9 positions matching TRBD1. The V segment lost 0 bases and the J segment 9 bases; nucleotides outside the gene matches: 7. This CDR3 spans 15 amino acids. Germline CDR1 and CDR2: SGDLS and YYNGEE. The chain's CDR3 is CASSVEGQGLSEQFF. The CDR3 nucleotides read TGTGCCAGCAGCGTAGAGGGACAGGGCCTATCTGAGCAGTTCTTC. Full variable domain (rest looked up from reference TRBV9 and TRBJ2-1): DSGVTQTPKHLITATGQRVTLRCSPRSGDLSVYWYQQSLDQGLQFLIQYYNGEERAKGNILERFSAQQFPDLHSELNLSSLELGDSALYFCASSVEGQGLSEQFFGPGTRLTVL.

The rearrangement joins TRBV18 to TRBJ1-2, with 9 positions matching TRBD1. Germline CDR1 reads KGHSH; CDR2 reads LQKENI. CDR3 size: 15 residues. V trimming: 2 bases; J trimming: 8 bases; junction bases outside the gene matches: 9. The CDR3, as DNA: TGTGCCAGCTCACCAGCTAGGGACAGGGTTGGAGGCTACACCTTC. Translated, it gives CASSPARDRVGGYTF.

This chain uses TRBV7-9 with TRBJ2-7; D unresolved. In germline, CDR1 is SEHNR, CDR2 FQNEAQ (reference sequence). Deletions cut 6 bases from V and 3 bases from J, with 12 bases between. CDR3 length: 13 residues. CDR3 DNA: TGTGCCAGCAGGCTATCAAACGGCTACGAGCAGTACTTC. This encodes CASRLSNGYEQYF.

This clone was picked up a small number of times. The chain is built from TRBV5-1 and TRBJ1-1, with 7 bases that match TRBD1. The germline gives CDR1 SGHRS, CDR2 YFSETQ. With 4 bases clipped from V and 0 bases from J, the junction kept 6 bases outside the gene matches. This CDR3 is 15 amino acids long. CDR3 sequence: CASSPGQAMNTEAFF. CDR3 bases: TGCGCCAGCAGCCCCGGACAGGCCATGAACACTGAAGCTTTCTTT.

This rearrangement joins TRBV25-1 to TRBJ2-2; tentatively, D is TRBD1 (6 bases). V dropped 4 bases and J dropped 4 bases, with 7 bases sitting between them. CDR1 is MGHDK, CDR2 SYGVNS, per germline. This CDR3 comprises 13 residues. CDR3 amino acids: CASSVGGTGELFF. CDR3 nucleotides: TGTGCCAGCAGTGTAGGGGGCACCGGGGAGCTGTTTTTT.

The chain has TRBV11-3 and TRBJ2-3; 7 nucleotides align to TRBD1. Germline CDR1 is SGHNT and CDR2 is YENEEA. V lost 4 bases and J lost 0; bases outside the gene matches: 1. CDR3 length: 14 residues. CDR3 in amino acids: CASSWTGSTDTQYF. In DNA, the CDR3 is TGTGCCAGCAGCTGGACAGGAAGCACAGATACGCAGTATTTT.

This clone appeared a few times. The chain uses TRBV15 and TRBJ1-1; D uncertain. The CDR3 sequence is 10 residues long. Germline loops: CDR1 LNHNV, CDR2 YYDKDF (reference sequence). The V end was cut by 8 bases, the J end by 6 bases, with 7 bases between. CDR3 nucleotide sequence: TGTGCCACCCCTACAGCTGAAGCTTTCTTT. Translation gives CATPTAEAFF.

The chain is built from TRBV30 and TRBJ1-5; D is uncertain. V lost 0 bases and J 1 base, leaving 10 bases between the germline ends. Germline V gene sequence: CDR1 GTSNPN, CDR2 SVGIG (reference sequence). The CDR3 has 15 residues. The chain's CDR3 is CAWSVEGRSNQPQHF. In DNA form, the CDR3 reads TGTGCCTGGAGTGTAGAGGGAAGGAGCAATCAGCCCCAGCATTTT.

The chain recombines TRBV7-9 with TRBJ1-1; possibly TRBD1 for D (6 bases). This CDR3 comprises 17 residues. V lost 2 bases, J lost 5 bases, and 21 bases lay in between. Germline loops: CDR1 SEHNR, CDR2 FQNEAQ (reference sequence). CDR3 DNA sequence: TGTGCCAGCAGCTTACTTCCAAGAGGGGGTAGGAGTACTGAAGCTTTCTTT. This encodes CASSLLPRGGRSTEAFF.

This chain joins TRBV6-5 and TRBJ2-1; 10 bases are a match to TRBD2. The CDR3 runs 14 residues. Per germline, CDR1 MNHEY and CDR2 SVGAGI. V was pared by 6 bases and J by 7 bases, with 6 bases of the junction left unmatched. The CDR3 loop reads CASRSSGSINEQFF. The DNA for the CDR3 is TGTGCCAGCAGATCTAGCGGGAGTATTAATGAGCAGTTCTTC.

CDR3: CAWSAGISYEQYF. CDR3 bases: TGTGCCTGGAGTGCGGGGATCTCCTACGAGCAGTACTTC. The chain joins TRBV30 to TRBJ2-7, with TRBD2 as a possible D gene (5 bases). V was shortened by 1 base and J by 0 bases, with 7 bases between the two germline ends. The CDR3 has 13 amino acids. The germline V gene encodes CDR1 GTSNPN and CDR2 SVGIG (reference sequence). The full variable domain, with the rest looked up from reference TRBV30 and TRBJ2-7, is SQTIHQWPATLVQPVGSPLSLECTVEGTSNPNLYWYRQAAGRGLQLLFYSVGIGQISSEVPQNLSASRPQDRQFILSSKKLLLSDSGFYLCAWSAGISYEQYFGPGTRLTVT.

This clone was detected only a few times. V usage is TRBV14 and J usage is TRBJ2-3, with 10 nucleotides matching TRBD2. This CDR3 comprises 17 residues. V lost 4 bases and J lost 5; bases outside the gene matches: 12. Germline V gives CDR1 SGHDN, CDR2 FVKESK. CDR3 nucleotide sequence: TGTGCCAGCAGCCGATTGATCAGCGGGAGGGCCTTAGATACGCAGTATTTT. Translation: CASSRLISGRALDTQYF.

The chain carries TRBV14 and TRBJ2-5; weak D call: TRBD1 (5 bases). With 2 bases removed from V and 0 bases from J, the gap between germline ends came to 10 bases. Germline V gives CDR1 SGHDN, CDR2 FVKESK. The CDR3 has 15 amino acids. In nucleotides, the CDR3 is TGTGCCAGCAGCCAACAGGGTGGCCACCAAGAGACCCAGTACTTC. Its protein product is CASSQQGGHQETQYF.

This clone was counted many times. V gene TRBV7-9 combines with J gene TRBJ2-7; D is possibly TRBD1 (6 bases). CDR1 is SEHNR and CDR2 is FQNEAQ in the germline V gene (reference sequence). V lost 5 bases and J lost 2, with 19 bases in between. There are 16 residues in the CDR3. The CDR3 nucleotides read TGTGCCAGCAGCCCCCCGCCCAGGGGAAGGGCCTACGAGCAGTACTTC. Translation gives CASSPPPRGRAYEQYF.

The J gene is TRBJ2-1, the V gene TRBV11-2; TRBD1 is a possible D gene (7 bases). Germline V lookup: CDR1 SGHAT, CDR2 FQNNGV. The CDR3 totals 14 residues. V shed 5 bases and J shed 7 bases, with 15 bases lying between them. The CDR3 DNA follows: TGTGCCAGCAGCCGCGGGACAGCGCTGAATGAGCAGTTCTTC. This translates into CASSRGTALNEQFF.

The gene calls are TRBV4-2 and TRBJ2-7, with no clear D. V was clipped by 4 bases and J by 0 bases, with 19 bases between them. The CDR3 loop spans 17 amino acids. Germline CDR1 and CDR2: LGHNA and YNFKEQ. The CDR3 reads CASSLMKGAGYSYEQYF. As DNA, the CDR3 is TGTGCCAGCAGCCTCATGAAAGGTGCAGGTTACTCCTACGAGCAGTACTTC.

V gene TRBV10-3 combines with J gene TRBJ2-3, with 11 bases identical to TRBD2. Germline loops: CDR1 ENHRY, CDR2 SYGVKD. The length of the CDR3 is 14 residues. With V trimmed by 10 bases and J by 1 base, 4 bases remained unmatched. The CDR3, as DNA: TGTGCCACCAGACTAGCGGGGCGCACAGATACGCAGTATTTT. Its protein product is CATRLAGRTDTQYF.

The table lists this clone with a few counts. The CDR3 sequence is CASSPGLAGTSYEQYF. The CDR3 region has the DNA TGTGCCAGCAGCCCGGGGCTAGCGGGTACCTCCTACGAGCAGTACTTC. The chain links TRBV5-4 to TRBJ2-7; 8 bases align to TRBD2. V trimming: 4 bases; J trimming: 0 bases; junction bases outside the gene matches: 9. Germline loops: CDR1 SGHNT, CDR2 YYREEE (reference sequence). This CDR3 has 16 residues. Full variable domain (outside the CDR3, taken from reference TRBV5-4 and TRBJ2-7): ETGVTQSPTHLIKTRGQQVTLRCSSQSGHNTVSWYQQALGQGPQFIFQYYREEENGRGNFPPRFSGLQFPNYSSELNVNALELDDSALYLCASSPGLAGTSYEQYFGPGTRLTVT.

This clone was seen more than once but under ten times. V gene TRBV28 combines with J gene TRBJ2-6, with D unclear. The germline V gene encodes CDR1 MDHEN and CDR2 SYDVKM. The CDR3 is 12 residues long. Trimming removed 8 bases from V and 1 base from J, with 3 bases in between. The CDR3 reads CASQSGANVLTF. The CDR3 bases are TGTGCCAGCCAGTCTGGGGCCAACGTCCTGACTTTC.

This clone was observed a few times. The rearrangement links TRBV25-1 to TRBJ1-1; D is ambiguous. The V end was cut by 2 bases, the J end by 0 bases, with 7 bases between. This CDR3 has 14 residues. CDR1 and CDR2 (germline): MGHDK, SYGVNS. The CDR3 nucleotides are TGTGCCAGCAGTGAAGCAGGATTGAACACTGAAGCTTTCTTT. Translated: CASSEAGLNTEAFF.

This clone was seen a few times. CDR3 sequence (DNA): TGCAGCGCCCTGGTAGTCACTGAAGCTTTCTTT. Translation: CSALVVTEAFF. This chain uses TRBV29-1 with TRBJ1-1; no reliable D call. CDR1 is SQVTM and CDR2 is ANQGSEA in the germline V gene. The CDR3 covers 11 residues. V was pared by 7 bases and J by 4 bases, with 10 bases between.

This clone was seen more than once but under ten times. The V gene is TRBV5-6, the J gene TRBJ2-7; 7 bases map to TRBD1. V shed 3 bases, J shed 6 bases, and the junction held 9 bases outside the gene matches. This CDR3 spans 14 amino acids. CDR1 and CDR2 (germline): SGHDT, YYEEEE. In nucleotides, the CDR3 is TGTGCCAGCAGCTCCCTTAGGGGGCAAGGCGAGCAGTACTTC. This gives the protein CASSSLRGQGEQYF.

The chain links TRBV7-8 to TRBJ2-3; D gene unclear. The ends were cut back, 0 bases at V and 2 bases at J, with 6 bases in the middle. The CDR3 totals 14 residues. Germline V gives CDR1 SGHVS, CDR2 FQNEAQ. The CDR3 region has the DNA TGTGCCAGCAGCTTAGCGTCGGTCACAGATACGCAGTATTTT. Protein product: CASSLASVTDTQYF.

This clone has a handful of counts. The CDR3 nucleotides are TGTGCCACCAGCAGAGATGGGCGGCGGGTCACTGAAGCTTTCTTT. Protein product: CATSRDGRRVTEAFF. The chain joins TRBV15 to TRBJ1-1; D not certain. The length of the CDR3 is 15 residues. V shed 0 bases and J shed 4 bases, with 12 bases lying between them. CDR1 LNHNV and CDR2 YYDKDF come from the germline V gene (reference sequence). The variable domain in full, completed from reference TRBV15 and TRBJ1-1, reads DAMVIQNPRYQVTQFGKPVTLSCSQTLNHNVMYWYQQKSSQAPKLLFHYYDKDFNNEADTPDNFQSRRPNTSFCFLDIRSPGLGDTAMYLCATSRDGRRVTEAFFGQGTRLTVV.